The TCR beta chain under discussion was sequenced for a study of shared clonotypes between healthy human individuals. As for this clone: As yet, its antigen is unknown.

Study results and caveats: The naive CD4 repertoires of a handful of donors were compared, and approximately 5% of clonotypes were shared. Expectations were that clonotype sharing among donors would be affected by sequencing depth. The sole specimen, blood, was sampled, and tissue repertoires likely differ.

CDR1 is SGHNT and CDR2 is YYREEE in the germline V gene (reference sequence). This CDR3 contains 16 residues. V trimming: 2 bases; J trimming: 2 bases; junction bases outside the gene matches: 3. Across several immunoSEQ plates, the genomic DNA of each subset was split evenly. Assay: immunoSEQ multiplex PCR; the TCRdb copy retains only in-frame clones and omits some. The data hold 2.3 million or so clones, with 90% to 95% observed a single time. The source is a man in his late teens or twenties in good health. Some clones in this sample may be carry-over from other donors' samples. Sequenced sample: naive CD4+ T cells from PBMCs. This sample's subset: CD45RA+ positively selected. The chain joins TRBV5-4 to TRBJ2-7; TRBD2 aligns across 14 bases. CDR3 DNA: TGTGCCAGCAGCTTTGGGACTAGCGGGAGTCCCTACGAGCAGTACTTC. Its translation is CASSFGTSGSPYEQYF.